The 10 T cell receptor beta chains below come from one sample, sequenced in a study of cytomegalovirus exposure and HLA in healthy donors. 60 Vbeta and 13 Jbeta primers were used in PCR. Profiled with immunoSEQ multiplex PCR; TCRdb holds only in-frame clones, not every one. The sample has under 200,000 clones, 82% seen once. Sequencing was performed on PBMCs. These TCRs come from a man aged 50-59 years in good health and CMV-seropositive.

This clone was found once. The V gene is TRBV5-1, the J gene TRBJ1-2; a possible D gene is TRBD1 (5 bases). The V end was cut by 3 bases, the J end by 1 base, with 19 bases between. The germline V gene encodes CDR1 SGHRS and CDR2 YFSETQ. This CDR3 has 17 amino acids. In DNA, the CDR3 is TGCGCCAGCAGCTCAACCCGGGGGGGGGAAGTTAACTATGGCTACACCTTC. This translates into CASSSTRGGEVNYGYTF.

About this clone itself: Because the CDR3's place on the DNA is in doubt, the DNA is left out and the CDR3 is given as listed by TCRdb. This chain's CDR3 is CASSFAGGAVRFF. The V gene is TRBV7-2, the J gene TRBJ2-1; no check of the table's D call, TRBD1, against the DNA was made. CDR1 and CDR2 from the germline V gene are SGHTA and FQGNSA. A total of 13 residues make up the CDR3, ends included.

This clone was recorded only once. This chain links TRBV19 with TRBJ1-1; tentative D call: TRBD1 (5 bases). The CDR3 length is 13 residues. Trimming shortened V by 3 bases and J by 3 bases, and 8 bases separated the two germline ends. Germline CDR1 is LNHDA and CDR2 is SQIVND (reference sequence). CDR3 protein: CASSMTGDTEAFF. CDR3 coding DNA: TGTGCCAGTAGTATGACGGGGGACACTGAAGCTTTCTTT.

V usage is TRBV29-1 and J usage is TRBJ2-1; D uncertain. With 6 bases removed from V and 0 bases from J, the gap between germline ends came to 9 bases. The CDR3 extends over 13 amino acids. Germline V CDR1 and CDR2: SQVTM, ANQGSEA. The CDR3 coding sequence is TGCAGCGTGCTTGTCAGCTCCTACAATGAGCAGTTCTTC. It encodes CSVLVSSYNEQFF.

This chain connects TRBV5-1 to TRBJ2-1; 11 bases are a match to TRBD2. Germline CDR1 is SGHRS and CDR2 is YFSETQ. V shed 4 bases and J 5 bases; nucleotides not matched to a gene: 5. The CDR3 runs 15 residues. This CDR3 is CASSHGLAGNNEQFF. The CDR3 DNA sequence: TGCGCCAGCAGCCATGGACTAGCGGGTAACAATGAGCAGTTCTTC. The variable domain in full, with the rest retrieved from reference TRBV5-1 and TRBJ2-1, is KAGVTQTPRYLIKTRGQQVTLSCSPISGHRSVSWYQQTPGQGLQFLFEYFSETQRNKGNFPGRFSGRQFSNSRSEMNVSTLELGDSALYLCASSHGLAGNNEQFFGPGTRLTVL.

This chain connects TRBV19 to TRBJ2-2; 12 nucleotides align to TRBD2. The CDR3 sequence is 17 residues long. Germline V gene lookup returns CDR1 LNHDA and CDR2 SQIVND (reference sequence). V lost 3 bases to trimming and J lost 0 bases; unmatched junction nucleotides: 2. The CDR3 coding sequence is TGTGCCAGTAGTATCGGACTAGCGGGGACGAACACCGGGGAGCTGTTTTTT. This sequence encodes CASSIGLAGTNTGELFF.

The chain employs TRBV6-5 and TRBJ2-7, with 8 bases aligning to TRBD1. This CDR3 region has 14 residues. The V gene's germline CDR1 is MNHEY and CDR2 SVGAGI. The trim removed 4 bases at V and 3 bases at J, leaving 5 bases unmatched. The CDR3 DNA reads as TGTGCCAGCAGTTCCGGACAGGGTATCTACGAGCAGTACTTC. Translating gives CASSSGQGIYEQYF.

The V call is TRBV19, the J call TRBJ2-5, with D perhaps matching TRBD2 (5 bases). Germline loops: CDR1 LNHDA, CDR2 SQIVND (reference sequence). V lost 3 bases to trimming and J lost 5 bases, with 10 bases between them. This CDR3 has 13 amino acids. CDR3 region: CASSIERGETQYF. CDR3 in DNA: TGTGCCAGTAGTATCGAGCGAGGGGAGACCCAGTACTTC.

This clone was detected only a few times. The chain combines TRBV27 with TRBJ2-7; 8 bases map to TRBD2. The CDR3 loop spans 18 amino acids. The germline CDR1 and CDR2 sequences are MNHEY and SMNVEV (reference sequence). V gave up 2 bases and J gave up 0 bases; unmatched junction bases: 12. CDR3 coding DNA: TGTGCCAGCAGTTTAGTTTTTCTAGCGGGTCGCCGCTCCTACGAGCAGTACTTC. Translated, it gives CASSLVFLAGRRSYEQYF.

V gene TRBV5-1 combines with J gene TRBJ2-7, with 7 bases fitting TRBD2. Germline lookup yields CDR1 SGHRS and CDR2 YFSETQ. The CDR3 has 14 residues. V gave up 0 bases and J gave up 2 bases; unmatched junction bases: 2. This chain's CDR3 is CASSLVLAAYEQYF. The CDR3 DNA reads TGCGCCAGCAGCTTGGTCCTAGCGGCCTACGAGCAGTACTTC.